Listed below are T cell receptor beta chains from one sample, sequenced in a study of T cell changes during pregnancy in multiple sclerosis. Assay: immunoSEQ multiplex PCR; the TCRdb copy retains only in-frame clones and omits some. The data contain 30,000 to 45,000 clones, 80% to 95% of them singletons. The specimen comprised CD4+ T cells from peripheral blood mononuclear cells, sampled in the third trimester of pregnancy. The origin of the receptors is a female donor in good health, enrolled as a control in a pregnancy study. Each CDR3 is given with its conserved first and last residue. Each record gives: CDR3 protein, CDR3 DNA, CDR3 length, clone size, D gene, V gene, J gene. A D gene is named only where the DNA matches it firmly. Rows may omit the clone size; those that give it use once, few, many or a size class.

CASSSRGRANEKLFF,TGTGCCAGCAGCTCCCGGGGGAGGGCTAATGAAAAACTGTTTTTT,15,once,.,TRBV7-9,TRBJ1-4
CASSLGLESDTQYF,TGTGCCAGCAGCTTGGGACTAGAATCAGATACGCAGTATTTT,14,.,TRBD2,TRBV7-2,TRBJ2-3
CATAQSGTATNEKLFF,TGTGCCACCGCGCAATCGGGGACTGCAACTAATGAAAAACTGTTTTTT,16,.,.,TRBV15,TRBJ1-4
CASRSVSGSSYEQYF,TGTGCCAGCAGGAGTGTAAGCGGGTCTTCCTACGAGCAGTACTTC,15,.,.,TRBV6-1,TRBJ2-7
CASSSGWVGQGYEQYF,TGTGCCAGCAGTAGCGGGTGGGTGGGACAGGGGTACGAGCAGTACTTC,16,.,TRBD1,TRBV27,TRBJ2-7
CASSLGLAGGQETQYF,TGTGCCAGCAGTTTGGGACTAGCGGGGGGGCAAGAGACCCAGTACTTC,16,.,TRBD2,TRBV28,TRBJ2-5
CASSSGTGEYF,TGCGCCAGCAGCTCGGGGACAGGGGAGTACTTC,11,.,TRBD1,TRBV5-1,TRBJ2-7
CASSQDPVGQGAAGANVLTF,TGCGCCAGCAGCCAAGATCCTGTAGGACAGGGAGCGGCGGGGGCCAACGTCCTGACTTTC,20,.,TRBD1,TRBV4-3,TRBJ2-6
CASSVGNRGFEKLFF,TGTGCCAGCAGCGTAGGGAACAGGGGGTTTGAAAAACTGTTTTTT,15,.,TRBD1,TRBV9,TRBJ1-4
CASSRDSHYEQYF,TGTGCCAGCAGCCGGGACAGCCACTACGAGCAGTACTTC,13,.,TRBD1,TRBV11-1,TRBJ2-7
CASRITYRGGRTDTQYF,TGTGCCAGCAGGATTACCTATCGCGGGGGGCGCACAGATACGCAGTATTTT,17,.,TRBD2,TRBV28,TRBJ2-3
CASSPGLAGGTDTQYF,TGTGCCAGTAGCCCGGGACTAGCGGGGGGCACAGATACGCAGTATTTT,16,.,TRBD2,TRBV19,TRBJ2-3
CASSGQRGRSSGNTIYF,TGTGCCAGCAGTGGTCAGAGGGGGCGAAGCTCTGGAAACACCATATATTTT,17,.,TRBD1,TRBV6-1,TRBJ1-3
CASSDRGNTGELFF,TGCGCCAGCAGCGATCGGGGAAACACCGGGGAGCTGTTTTTT,14,.,.,TRBV5-1,TRBJ2-2
CASSFGPGGLNEKLFF,TGTGCCAGCAGCTTTGGGCCGGGGGGGCTAAATGAAAAACTGTTTTTT,16,once,.,TRBV7-9,TRBJ1-4
CASSEGDRDYNEQFF,TGTGCCAGCAGTGAAGGAGACAGGGATTACAATGAGCAGTTCTTC,15,once,TRBD1,TRBV6-1,TRBJ2-1
CASRLLGTQYF,TGTGCCAGCAGGCTGCTAGGGACCCAGTACTTC,11,.,.,TRBV2,TRBJ2-5
CASSLQIPGRPSYEQYF,TGTGCCAGCAGCTTACAAATCCCGGGAAGACCTTCCTACGAGCAGTACTTC,17,.,.,TRBV7-8,TRBJ2-7
CASSGRTGGGTEAFF,TGTGCCAGCAGCGGCCGGACAGGGGGAGGAACTGAAGCTTTCTTT,15,.,TRBD1,TRBV7-2,TRBJ1-1
CASSPRGGTQYF,TGTGCCAGCTCCCCTCGAGGAGGTACGCAGTATTTT,12,.,.,TRBV18,TRBJ2-3
CASGGTRQNEKLFF,TGTGCCAGCGGGGGGACTAGACAGAATGAAAAACTGTTTTTT,14,.,.,TRBV6-1,TRBJ1-4
CASSLGIGGNTGELFF,TGCGCCAGCAGCTTGGGGATAGGGGGGAACACCGGGGAGCTGTTTTTT,16,once,.,TRBV5-1,TRBJ2-2
CASSLGDRAYNEQFF,TGCGCCAGCAGCTTGGGGGACAGGGCGTACAATGAGCAGTTCTTC,15,.,TRBD1,TRBV5-1,TRBJ2-1
CASSPPNGGRDSGNTIYF,TGTGCCAGCTCACCACCGAATGGAGGCAGAGACTCTGGAAACACCATATATTTT,18,once,.,TRBV18,TRBJ1-3
CASSLIGGGFTDTQYF,TGTGCCAGCAGCCTCATAGGCGGGGGGTTCACAGATACGCAGTATTTT,16,once,TRBD2,TRBV7-3,TRBJ2-3
CATSGGLRQGIGNTIYF,TGTGCCACCAGCGGGGGGCTTCGACAGGGGATCGGAAACACCATATATTTT,17,.,TRBD1,TRBV15,TRBJ1-3
CATSRKVSGRGEQYF,TGTGCCACCAGCAGAAAGGTCTCAGGGCGAGGCGAGCAGTACTTC,15,.,.,TRBV15,TRBJ2-7
CATSRQGSGNTIYF,TGTGCCACCAGCAGGCAGGGGTCTGGAAACACCATATATTTT,14,once,.,TRBV15,TRBJ1-3
CASSLVANGLGQTETQYF,TGTGCCAGCAGCTTAGTCGCCAACGGACTGGGCCAGACGGAGACCCAGTACTTC,18,.,.,TRBV7-2,TRBJ2-5
CASSTYRGPYEQYF,TGTGCCAGCAGTACCTACAGGGGTCCTTACGAGCAGTACTTC,14,.,TRBD1,TRBV27,TRBJ2-7
CASSFSGRRNQPQHF,TGTGCCAGCAGTTTTTCAGGGAGGCGCAATCAGCCCCAGCATTTT,15,.,.,TRBV27,TRBJ1-5
CASKAGGPYNEQFF,TGTGCCAGCAAAGCGGGGGGCCCCTACAATGAGCAGTTCTTC,14,.,TRBD2,TRBV7-2,TRBJ2-1
CASSIFPPRVSSYGYTF,TGTGCCAGTAGTATTTTTCCCCCACGGGTTTCCTCCTATGGCTACACCTTC,17,.,.,TRBV19,TRBJ1-2
CASSLDRGTGNTIYF,TGTGCCAGCAGCTTAGACAGGGGGACTGGAAACACCATATATTTT,15,.,TRBD1,TRBV11-3,TRBJ1-3
CSVENSRGGTF,TGCAGTGTCGAGAATTCCAGGGGTGGCACCTTC,11,.,.,TRBV20-1,TRBJ1-2
CASSYPPLAGGKNEQFF,TGTGCCAGCAGTTACCCCCCCCTAGCGGGGGGGAAAAATGAGCAGTTCTTC,17,.,TRBD2,TRBV6-8,TRBJ2-1
CASRGNTDTQYF,TGTGCCAGTAGGGGCAACACAGATACGCAGTATTTT,12,once,.,TRBV19,TRBJ2-3
CASSRDYRNEQFF,TGTGCCAGCAGCCGGGACTACCGGAATGAGCAGTTCTTC,13,once,TRBD2,TRBV14,TRBJ2-1
CASSPPTGRPTDTQYF,TGTGCCAGCTCACCACCGACGGGTCGCCCTACAGATACGCAGTATTTT,16,.,.,TRBV18,TRBJ2-3
CASSERTAGNTIYF,TGTGCCAGCAGTGAGCGTACAGCTGGAAACACCATATATTTT,14,.,.,TRBV6-1,TRBJ1-3
CASSRGRLNQPQHF,TGTGCCAGCAGTAGGGGAAGATTGAATCAGCCCCAGCATTTT,14,.,.,TRBV6-5,TRBJ1-5
CSVAGTGRVRTEAFF,TGCAGCGTCGCCGGGACAGGGAGGGTTAGGACTGAAGCTTTCTTT,15,once,TRBD1,TRBV29-1,TRBJ1-1
CASSGGQAGIVNIQYF,TGTGCCAGCAGTGGCGGTCAGGCGGGGATAGTAAACATTCAGTACTTC,16,.,.,TRBV25-1,TRBJ2-4
CASSPRDRGLGNEQFF,TGTGCCAGCAGTCCAAGGGACAGGGGCCTTGGAAATGAGCAGTTCTTC,16,.,TRBD1,TRBV2,TRBJ2-1
CASSIHLNYGYTF,TGTGCCAGTAGTATCCATTTGAACTATGGCTACACCTTC,13,.,.,TRBV19,TRBJ1-2
CASREGQSGSPLHF,TGTGCCAGCAGGGAGGGACAGTCAGGGTCACCCCTCCACTTT,14,.,TRBD1,TRBV2,TRBJ1-6
CASSLDRGAYNEQFF,TGTGCCAGCAGCTTAGACCGGGGGGCCTACAATGAGCAGTTCTTC,15,.,TRBD2,TRBV7-3,TRBJ2-1
CASSDVRGSEQPQHF,TGTGCCAGCAGTGATGTCAGGGGGTCGGAACAGCCCCAGCATTTT,15,.,TRBD1,TRBV2,TRBJ1-5
CASSEAGAGVSNQPQHF,TGTGCCAGCAGTGAAGCGGGGGCAGGCGTAAGCAATCAGCCCCAGCATTTT,17,.,.,TRBV6-1,TRBJ1-5